This TCR beta chain stems from a study of cytomegalovirus exposure and HLA in healthy donors. Study results and limitations: Later on, analysis showed that most CMV-associated TCR beta chains appeared to be HLA-restricted. Among the CMV-associated chains, a few were confirmed in vitro as specific for CMV antigens.

A remark on this clone: Its matching antigen is unknown.

Germline lookup yields CDR1 SEHNR and CDR2 FQNEAQ (reference sequence). V dropped 5 bases and J dropped 8 bases, with 15 bases sitting between them. There are 14 residues in the CDR3. The PCR contained 60 Vbeta and 13 Jbeta primers. Clones were read by immunoSEQ multiplex PCR, and TCRdb kept only the in-frame ones, dropping some. Of 110,000 or so clones in the sample, about 72% were seen once. The sequenced sample consisted of PBMCs. This TCR came from a man in his fifties in good health and CMV-seropositive. The chain combines TRBV7-9 with TRBJ1-4; TRBD1 might be the D (5 bases). CDR3 loop: CASSPRAQGEKLFF. The CDR3 DNA is TGTGCCAGCAGCCCCCGGGCGCAGGGAGAAAAACTGTTTTTT.